The entry below gives a single T cell receptor (beta chain) sequence along with its context. The antigen remains undetermined. V trimming: 2 bases; J trimming: 6 bases; junction bases outside the gene matches: 7. CDR1 is MNHEY and CDR2 is SVGAGI in the germline V gene. This CDR3 has 14 residues. This specimen comes from a study of PD-1 blockade in classical Hodgkin lymphoma. Study outcomes and limitations: The CD4+ diversity rise by C4D1 was clearest in complete responders.

Repertoires were generated with immunoSEQ multiplex PCR, while TCRdb's copy carries only in-frame clones and drops some. The sample has 90,000 to 140,000 clones, approximately 89% seen once. Described time point: cycle 4 day 1 (C4D1), after 6 weeks of nivolumab. Brentuximab vedotin exposure varied among the patients, all of whom had relapsed after autologous stem cell transplantation. The material was peripheral blood mononuclear cells (PBMCs), obtained before the fourth cycle of nivolumab. The V call is TRBV6-5, the J call TRBJ2-7; 7 nucleotides agree with TRBD1. The source is a human donor with classical Hodgkin lymphoma. CDR3 bases: TGTGCCAGCAGTTACCGACAGGGCTTGGGCGAGCAGTACTTC. This translates into CASSYRQGLGEQYF.